This entry lists 26 T cell receptor beta chains sequenced from one sample in a study of shared clonotypes between healthy human individuals. This table comes from immunoSEQ multiplex PCR, and its TCRdb copy is limited to in-frame clones, with some not included. In the table there are about 520,000 clones, more than 65% of which are singletons. The sequencing sample was made of PBMCs. The origin of the receptors is a woman aged 40 to 50 in good health. Some clones in this sample may be carry-over from other donors' samples.

This chain links TRBV7-9 with TRBJ2-3, with no clear D. CDR1 SEHNR and CDR2 FQNEAQ come from the germline V gene (reference sequence). The CDR3 contains 15 residues. Between the trimmed V and J ends, which lost 5 bases and 5 bases, there was a span of 17 bases. The CDR3 protein is CASSPRAKPEDTQYF. CDR3 nucleotide sequence: TGTGCCAGCAGCCCAAGGGCCAAACCGGAAGATACGCAGTATTTT.

The chain joins TRBV15 to TRBJ1-5, with D possibly matching TRBD1 (6 bases). CDR3 length: 16 residues. In germline, CDR1 is LNHNV, CDR2 YYDKDF (reference sequence). V was cut by 3 bases and J by 2 bases, with 14 bases left in between. The chain's CDR3 is CATSSRYRDGNQPQHF. The CDR3 nucleotides read TGTGCCACCAGCAGCAGATACAGGGATGGCAATCAGCCCCAGCATTTT.

This clone was seen many times. The chain employs TRBV28 and TRBJ1-5; D may be TRBD1 (5 bases). Trimming cost V 5 bases and J 4 bases, with 24 bases left between them. The CDR3 is made up of 18 amino acids. The V gene's germline CDR1 is MDHEN and CDR2 SYDVKM. CDR3 in amino acids: CASSRGQIVGLDNQPQHF. In nucleotides, the CDR3 is TGTGCCAGCAGTCGGGGCCAGATAGTCGGCCTGGATAATCAGCCCCAGCATTTT. Using reference TRBV28 and TRBJ1-5 for the parts outside the CDR3, the full variable domain is DVKVTQSSRYLVKRTGEKVFLECVQDMDHENMFWYRQDPGLGLRLIYFSYDVKMKEKGDIPEGYSVSREKKERFSLILESASTNQTSMYLCASSRGQIVGLDNQPQHFGDGTRLSIL.

The V gene is TRBV5-1, the J gene TRBJ2-3; 12 bases are a match to TRBD1. The CDR3 consists of 16 residues. V shed 4 bases, J shed 2 bases, and the junction held 5 bases outside the gene matches. The germline CDR1 and CDR2 sequences are SGHRS and YFSETQ. DNA of the CDR3: TGCGCCAGCAGCGGGGGACAGGGGGCCCCCACAGATACGCAGTATTTT. Amino acids: CASSGGQGAPTDTQYF.

V is TRBV14 and J is TRBJ1-2; no clear D. Germline V gives CDR1 SGHDN, CDR2 FVKESK. V gave up 1 base and J gave up 5 bases, with 8 bases separating them. The CDR3 has 13 amino acids. CDR3 DNA sequence: TGTGCCAGCAGCCAAGGGTGGACGTATGGCTACACCTTC. It codes for CASSQGWTYGYTF.

V usage is TRBV4-2 and J usage is TRBJ2-3; 10 bases are shared with TRBD1. The CDR3 is made up of 17 amino acids. Germline-derived CDR1 and CDR2 are LGHNA and YNFKEQ. Unmatched junction bases numbered 6, after V lost 2 bases and J lost 1 base. The CDR3 DNA follows: TGTGCCAGCAGCCAACGACAGGGGGCGGGGGGCACAGATACGCAGTATTTT. It is translated as CASSQRQGAGGTDTQYF.

The V gene is TRBV5-4, the J gene TRBJ2-3; 10 nucleotides line up with TRBD2. V was clipped by 2 bases and J by 4 bases; unmatched bases: 7. Per the germline V gene, CDR1 is SGHNT and CDR2 is YYREEE (reference sequence). CDR3 length: 16 amino acids. CDR3 sequence reads: CASSFGGSGGSDTQYF. CDR3 sequence (DNA): TGTGCCAGCAGCTTTGGTGGTAGCGGGGGGTCAGATACGCAGTATTTT.

On this clone itself: This probably arose from a read error, given a far larger clone one base away. This chain joins TRBV11-2 and TRBJ2-5; 12 positions agree with TRBD1. Germline assignment: CDR1 SGHAT and CDR2 FQNNGV. The length of the CDR3 is 17 residues. The DNA for the CDR3 is TGTGCCAGCAGCTATAGCGGGACAGGGGGCATCGGAGAGACCCAGCACTTC. This gives the protein CASSYSGTGGIGETQHF.

For this clone: With a much larger clone just one base away, this may be a read error. This chain links TRBV15 with TRBJ2-1, with a tentative D call TRBD2 (6 bases). Germline CDR1 and CDR2: LNHNV and YYDKDF (reference sequence). Trimming pared 3 bases from V and 7 bases from J, leaving 13 bases between. The CDR3 totals 14 residues. CDR3 nucleotide sequence: TGTGCCACCAGCAGCGAAATCGGGGGTAATGAGCAGTTCTTC. It translates to CATSSEIGGNEQFF.

This rearrangement joins TRBV4-1 to TRBJ2-7; 8 bases align to TRBD2. The germline V gene has CDR1 MGHRA and CDR2 YSYEKL. The CDR3 is 15 amino acids. Trimming at V came to 0 bases and at J to 3 bases, leaving 4 bases not matched to a gene. For the CDR3, the DNA is TGCGCCAGCAGCCAAGATGGGACTAGGAGCTACGAGCAGTACTTC. Translation: CASSQDGTRSYEQYF.

The chain joins TRBV28 to TRBJ2-3; D gene ambiguous. Germline V CDR1 and CDR2: MDHEN, SYDVKM. This CDR3 comprises 11 residues. With 8 bases removed from V and 5 bases from J, the gap between germline ends came to 8 bases. CDR3 in amino acids: CASDSGDTQYF. CDR3 nucleotides: TGTGCCAGCGATTCGGGAGATACGCAGTATTTT. Full variable domain (outside the CDR3, taken from reference TRBV28 and TRBJ2-3): DVKVTQSSRYLVKRTGEKVFLECVQDMDHENMFWYRQDPGLGLRLIYFSYDVKMKEKGDIPEGYSVSREKKERFSLILESASTNQTSMYLCASDSGDTQYFGPGTRLTVL.

The gene calls are TRBV27 and TRBJ2-2; D is uncertain. The V and J ends lost 0 bases and 5 bases respectively, with 10 bases between them. The germline V gene encodes CDR1 MNHEY and CDR2 SMNVEV (reference sequence). The CDR3 sequence is 15 residues long. The CDR3 is CASSLSNRVTGELFF. CDR3 sequence (DNA): TGTGCCAGCAGTTTATCGAACCGCGTTACCGGGGAGCTGTTTTTT.

A few counts support this clone. J is TRBJ2-5 and V is TRBV19; no clear D. V shed 4 bases and J shed 13 bases, with 10 bases lying between them. CDR1 LNHDA and CDR2 SQIVND come from the germline V gene (reference sequence). CDR3 length: 10 amino acids. CDR3 in DNA: TGTGCCAGTAGTAAGGACCGACCGTACTTC. This codes for CASSKDRPYF.

The genes are TRBV5-4 and TRBJ1-2; 7 nucleotides align to TRBD1. The CDR3 extends over 15 amino acids. Losses at the gene ends were 2 bases for V and 4 bases for J; bases not matched to a gene: 8. The germline CDR1 and CDR2 sequences are SGHNT and YYREEE (reference sequence). The CDR3 nucleotides are TGTGCCAGCAGCTTAGCGAAGACAGGGTTCTATGGCTACACCTTC. This gives the protein CASSLAKTGFYGYTF.

To note about this clone: Other DNA sequences in this sample translate to the same CDR3. The chain is built from TRBV5-1 and TRBJ1-2; D not certain. Germline V lookup: CDR1 SGHRS, CDR2 YFSETQ. Trimming cost V 0 bases and J 0 bases, with 3 bases left between them. The CDR3 length is 13 residues. Here the CDR3 reads CASSLDSNYGYTF. DNA for the CDR3: TGCGCCAGCAGCTTGGACTCTAACTATGGCTACACCTTC.

The gene calls are TRBV5-1 and TRBJ1-2; D is unresolved. Germline V gives CDR1 SGHRS, CDR2 YFSETQ. V was cut by 4 bases and J by 8 bases, with 15 bases left in between. The CDR3 runs 13 residues. This chain's CDR3 is CASSPDDSGGYTF. The CDR3 DNA sequence: TGCGCCAGCAGCCCGGACGACTCTGGGGGCTACACCTTC.

A note on this clone: It is likely a read error: a sequence one base away is far more abundant. The J gene is TRBJ2-7, the V gene TRBV30; a weak D match, TRBD1 (6 bases). The CDR3 consists of 13 residues. Germline CDR1 GTSNPN, CDR2 SVGIG (reference sequence). With 3 bases removed from V and 0 bases from J, the gap between germline ends came to 9 bases. CDR3 bases: TGTGCCTGGAGGTACAGGGTCTCCTACGAGCAGTACTTC. This gives the protein CAWRYRVSYEQYF. Full variable domain (missing parts from reference TRBV30 and TRBJ2-7): SQTIHQWPATLVQPVGSPLSLECTVEGTSNPNLYWYRQAAGRGLQLLFYSVGIGQISSEVPQNLSASRPQDRQFILSSKKLLLSDSGFYLCAWRYRVSYEQYFGPGTRLTVT.

The J gene is TRBJ2-1, the V gene TRBV18; unclear D gene. Germline CDR1 is KGHSH and CDR2 is LQKENI. This CDR3 has 14 amino acids. V lost 5 bases, J lost 3 bases, and 11 bases lay in between. The CDR3 bases are TGTGCCAGCTCATTAACACAGAACTACAATGAGCAGTTCTTC. Translated, it gives CASSLTQNYNEQFF.

Remarks on this clone: A far larger clone is just one base off, so this is likely a read error. The chain recombines TRBV7-9 with TRBJ1-2; D gene uncertain. The length of the CDR3 is 12 residues. The germline V gene has CDR1 SEHNR and CDR2 FQNEAQ (reference sequence). V lost 2 bases and J 6 bases, leaving 7 bases between the germline ends. DNA of the CDR3: TGTGCCAGCAGCTTATTAGAACATGGCTACACCTTC. It translates to CASSLLEHGYTF.

This chain connects TRBV27 to TRBJ2-1, with TRBD2 matching over 8 bases. The V and J ends lost 3 bases and 4 bases, in that order; junction bases with no gene match: 14. Germline V CDR1 and CDR2: MNHEY, SMNVEV (reference sequence). The CDR3 loop spans 18 amino acids. CDR3 coding DNA: TGTGCCAGCAGTTTCGGGAACCCAGCGGGAGCGTTATACAATGAGCAGTTCTTC. Protein: CASSFGNPAGALYNEQFF.

This clone has a handful of counts. This chain uses TRBV5-1 with TRBJ2-7, with D maybe TRBD2 (5 bases). The CDR3 loop spans 13 amino acids. Trimming stripped 4 bases from V and 0 bases from J, with 8 bases between. Per the germline V gene, CDR1 is SGHRS and CDR2 is YFSETQ. CDR3 DNA sequence: TGCGCCAGCAGCGTAGACTACTCCTACGAGCAGTACTTC. This sequence encodes CASSVDYSYEQYF.

This sequence joins TRBV10-3 and TRBJ1-4; possible D gene TRBD1, 5 bases. In germline, CDR1 is ENHRY, CDR2 SYGVKD. The V gene lost 4 bases and the J gene lost 8 bases, with 14 bases spanning the gap. This CDR3 contains 14 residues. The CDR3 region is CAISGVGTDEKLFF. The CDR3 nucleotides are TGTGCCATCAGTGGAGTTGGGACCGACGAAAAACTGTTTTTT.

The chain employs TRBV4-3 and TRBJ2-3; D is undetermined. Trimming removed 3 bases at V and 0 bases at J, with 10 bases between. The CDR3 length is 15 residues. Germline values: CDR1 LGHNA, CDR2 YSLEER. The CDR3 sequence is CASSQGFSSTDTQYF. The CDR3 DNA follows: TGCGCCAGCAGCCAGGGGTTTTCTAGCACAGATACGCAGTATTTT.

V is TRBV5-1 and J is TRBJ1-4, with no clear D. There are 18 residues in the CDR3. The germline CDR1 and CDR2 sequences are SGHRS and YFSETQ. Trimming shortened V by 0 bases and J by 2 bases, and 17 bases separated the two germline ends. Here the CDR3 DNA reads TGCGCCAGCAGCTTGGGTGCAGCGACGGATTACACTAATGAAAAACTGTTTTTT. Protein product: CASSLGAATDYTNEKLFF.

This clone turned up a few times. CDR3 sequence: CASSIGRNYGYTF. The CDR3 bases are TGTGCCAGTAGTATTGGCAGGAACTATGGCTACACCTTC. The V gene is TRBV19, the J gene TRBJ1-2; D unresolved. V lost 3 bases, J lost 2 bases, and 7 bases lay in between. This CDR3 is 13 amino acids long. The germline CDR1 and CDR2 sequences are LNHDA and SQIVND (reference sequence).

This clone turned up a few times. The CDR3 sequence: CASSARGSTDTQYF. CDR3 DNA sequence: TGTGCCAGCAGTGCTCGGGGAAGCACAGATACGCAGTATTTT. This chain uses TRBV6-1 with TRBJ2-3, with D possibly being TRBD2 (5 bases). Germline CDR1 is MNHNS and CDR2 is SASEGT. This CDR3 has 14 amino acids. Trimming shortened V by 4 bases and J by 0 bases, and 8 bases separated the two germline ends.